The source of this T cell receptor (beta chain) is a study of CD8 T cells in Susac syndrome. Study-level findings and limits: It was acknowledged in the study that the number of individuals who were included in its TCR sequencing and HLA analysis was relatively small.

Reverse transcription of roughly 0.5 to 1 ug RNA was performed with random hexamers. TCRdb reprocessed the immunoSEQ multiplex PCR reads with MiXCR, giving one entry per CDR3 protein. The repertoire holds a few hundred thousand distinct CDR3 sequences, approximately 95% seen once, with roughly 0.1% in the top ten. A note on this clonotype: Its antigen is still unknown.

Sequencing of TCR beta was undertaken in CD8+ and CD4+ T cells derived from blood. Germline assignment: CDR1 SQVTM and CDR2 ANQGSEA. This CDR3 is 13 amino acids long. V shed 4 bases and J 4 bases; nucleotides not matched to a gene: 5. The sequence was obtained from a human donor with multiple sclerosis. The chain has TRBV29-1 and TRBJ2-5, with 8 positions matching TRBD2. The sequencing input was CD4+ T cells from PBMCs. In DNA, the CDR3 is TGCAGCGTTGGGGCGGGGGGAGGAGAGACCCAGTACTTC. It encodes CSVGAGGGETQYF.